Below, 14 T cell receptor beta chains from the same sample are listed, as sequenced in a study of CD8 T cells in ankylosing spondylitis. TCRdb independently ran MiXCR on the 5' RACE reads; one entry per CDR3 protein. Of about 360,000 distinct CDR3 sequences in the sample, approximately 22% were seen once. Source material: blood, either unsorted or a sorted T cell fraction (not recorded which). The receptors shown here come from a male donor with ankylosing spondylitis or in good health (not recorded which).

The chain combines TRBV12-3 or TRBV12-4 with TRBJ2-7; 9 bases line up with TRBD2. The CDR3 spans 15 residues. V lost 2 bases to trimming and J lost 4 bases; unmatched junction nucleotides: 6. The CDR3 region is CASSLMAGGLYEQYF. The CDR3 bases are TGTGCCAGCAGTTTAATGGCGGGGGGGCTGTACGAGCAGTACTTC.

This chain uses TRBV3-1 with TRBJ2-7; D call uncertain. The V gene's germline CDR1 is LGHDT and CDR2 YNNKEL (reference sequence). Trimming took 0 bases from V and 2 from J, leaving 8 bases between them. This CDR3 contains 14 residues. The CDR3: CASSQEISTYEQYF. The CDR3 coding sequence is TGTGCCAGCAGCCAAGAAATCAGCACCTACGAGCAGTACTTC.

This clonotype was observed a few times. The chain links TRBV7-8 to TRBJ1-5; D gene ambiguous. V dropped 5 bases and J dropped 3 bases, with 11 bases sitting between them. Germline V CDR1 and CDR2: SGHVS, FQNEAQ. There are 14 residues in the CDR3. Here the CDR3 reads CASSPGGFNQPQHF. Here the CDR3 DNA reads TGTGCCAGCAGCCCTGGAGGTTTCAATCAGCCCCAGCATTTT. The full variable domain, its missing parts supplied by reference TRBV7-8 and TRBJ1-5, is GAGVSQSPRYKVAKRGQDVALRCDPISGHVSLFWYQQALGQGPEFLTYFQNEAQLDKSGLPSDRFFAERPEGSVSTLKIQRTQQEDSAVYLCASSPGGFNQPQHFGDGTRLSIL.

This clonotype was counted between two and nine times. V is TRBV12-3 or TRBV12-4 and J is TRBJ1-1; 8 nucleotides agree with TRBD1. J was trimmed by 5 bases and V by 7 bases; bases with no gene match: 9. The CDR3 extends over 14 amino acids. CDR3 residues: CASTTGGVSTEAFF. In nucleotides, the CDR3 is TGTGCCAGCACCACAGGGGGGGTTAGTACTGAAGCTTTCTTT.

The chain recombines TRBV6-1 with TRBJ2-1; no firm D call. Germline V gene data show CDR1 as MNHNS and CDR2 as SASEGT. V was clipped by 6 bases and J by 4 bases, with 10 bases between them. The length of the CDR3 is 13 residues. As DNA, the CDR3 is TGTGCCAGCAGGCGAAGGGAATACAATGAGCAGTTCTTC. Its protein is CASRRREYNEQFF.

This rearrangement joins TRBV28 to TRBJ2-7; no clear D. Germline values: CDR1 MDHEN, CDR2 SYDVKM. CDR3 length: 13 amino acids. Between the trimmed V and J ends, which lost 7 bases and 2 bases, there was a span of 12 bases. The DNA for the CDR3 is TGTGCCAGCACCAACGGGCCAACCTACGAGCAGTACTTC. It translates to CASTNGPTYEQYF.

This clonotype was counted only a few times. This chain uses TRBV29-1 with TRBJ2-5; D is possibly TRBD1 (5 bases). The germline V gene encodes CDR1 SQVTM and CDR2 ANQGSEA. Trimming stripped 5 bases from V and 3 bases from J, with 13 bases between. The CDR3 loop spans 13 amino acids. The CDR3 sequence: CSVLVTAKETQYF. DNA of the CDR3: TGCAGCGTTTTAGTGACAGCCAAAGAGACCCAGTACTTC.

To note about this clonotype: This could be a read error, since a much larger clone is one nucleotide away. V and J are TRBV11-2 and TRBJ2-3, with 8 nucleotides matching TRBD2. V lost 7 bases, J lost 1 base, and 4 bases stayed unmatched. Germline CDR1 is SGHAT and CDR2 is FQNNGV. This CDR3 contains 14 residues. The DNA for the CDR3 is TGTGCCAGCACCCGGGGGGGGGGCACAGATACGCAGTATTTT. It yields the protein CASTRGGGTDTQYF.

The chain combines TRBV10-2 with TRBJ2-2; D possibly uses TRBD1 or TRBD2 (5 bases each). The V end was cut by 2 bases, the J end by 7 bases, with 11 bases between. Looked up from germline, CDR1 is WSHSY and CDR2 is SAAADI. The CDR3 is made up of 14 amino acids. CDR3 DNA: TGCGCCAGCAGTGAGGGGGGAGCTCTCGGGGAGCTGTTTTTT. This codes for CASSEGGALGELFF.

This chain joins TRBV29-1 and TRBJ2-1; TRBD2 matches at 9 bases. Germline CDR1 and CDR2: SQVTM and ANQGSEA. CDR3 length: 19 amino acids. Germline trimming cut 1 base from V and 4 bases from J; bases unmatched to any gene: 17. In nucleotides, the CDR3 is TGCAGCGTTGAAGGGTATGGCGGGGGGGCCGGTCGCCCATACAATGAGCAGTTCTTC. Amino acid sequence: CSVEGYGGGAGRPYNEQFF.

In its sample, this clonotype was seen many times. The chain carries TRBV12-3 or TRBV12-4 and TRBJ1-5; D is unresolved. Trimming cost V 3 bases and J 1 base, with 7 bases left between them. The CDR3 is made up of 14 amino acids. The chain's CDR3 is CASSFSGSNQPQHF. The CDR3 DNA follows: TGTGCCAGCAGTTTTTCGGGGAGCAATCAGCCCCAGCATTTT.

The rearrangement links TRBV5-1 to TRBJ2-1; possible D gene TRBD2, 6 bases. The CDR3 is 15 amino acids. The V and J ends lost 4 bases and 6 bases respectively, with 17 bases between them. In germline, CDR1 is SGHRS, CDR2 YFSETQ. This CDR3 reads CASSPWLGGLNEQFF. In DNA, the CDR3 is TGCGCCAGCAGCCCGTGGTTAGGAGGGCTCAATGAGCAGTTCTTC.

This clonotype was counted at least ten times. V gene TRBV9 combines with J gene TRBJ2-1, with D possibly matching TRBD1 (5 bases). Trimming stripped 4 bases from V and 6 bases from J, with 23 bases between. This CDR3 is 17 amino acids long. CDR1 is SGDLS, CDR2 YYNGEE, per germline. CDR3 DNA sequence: TGTGCCAGCAGCTCCCGAAGGGCAGGGTTGGTAGGCAATGAGCAGTTCTTC. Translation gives CASSSRRAGLVGNEQFF.

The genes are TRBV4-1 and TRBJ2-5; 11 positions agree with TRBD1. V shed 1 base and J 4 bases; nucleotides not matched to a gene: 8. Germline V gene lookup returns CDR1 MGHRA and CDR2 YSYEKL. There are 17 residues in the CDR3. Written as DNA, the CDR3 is TGCGCCAGCAGCCAAGGCTATCCGGGACAGGGGGTAGAGACCCAGTACTTC. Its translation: CASSQGYPGQGVETQYF.